This T cell receptor beta chain was sequenced during a study of cytomegalovirus exposure and HLA in healthy donors. The overall study: The same platform was used for the 110 or so validation repertoires as for the approximately 730 first-cohort repertoires, as reported in a later analysis. Study results and caveats: Subsequent analysis showed first-cohort TCR clusters tending to co-occur in 95 to 150 validation repertoires. There were about 160 TCR beta chains listed as cytomegalovirus-associated. Published work reported that the classifier diagnosed cytomegalovirus status with high specificity and sensitivity.

TCRdb's copy holds only in-frame clones and misses some; the assay was immunoSEQ multiplex PCR. This sample yields 55,000 to 70,000 clones, of which roughly 91% are seen a single time; 2% to 2.5% belongs to the top ten. The J segment lost 2 bases and the V segment lost 7 bases, leaving 6 bases of the junction unmatched. This CDR3 is built from 14 residues. Germline values: CDR1 MNHEY, CDR2 SVGAGI. On this clone: Its antigen is not known.

This clonotype originated in a woman in her 30s in good health and CMV-seronegative. The chain employs TRBV6-5 and TRBJ2-3; TRBD1 matches at 7 bases. The sequencing input was PBMCs. CDR3 region: CASKPGQYTDTQYF. The CDR3, as DNA: TGTGCCAGCAAACCGGGACAGTACACAGATACGCAGTATTTT.